The clone carrying this T cell receptor (beta chain) was observed many times. Its antigen is still unknown. This specimen belongs to a study of T-cell reconstitution after alpha-beta-depleted transplantation in children. A TCRbeta library incorporating unique molecular identifiers was prepared. MiXCR, applied by TCRdb to the PCR reads, yields one record per CDR3 protein. The table includes about 200,000 distinct CDR3 sequences, 5.5% to 7% detected once. Whole-study results and caveats: Where alpha-beta T cells came from about two months after transplant was reportedly several hundred expanded graft clones.

The trim removed 6 bases at V and 7 bases at J, leaving 13 bases unmatched. The CDR3 totals 16 residues. Germline values: CDR1 KGHDR, CDR2 SFDVKD. Source: PBMCs, taken before TCRalphabeta/CD19-depleted stem cell transplant. The chain couples TRBV24-1 to TRBJ2-1; 8 bases fit TRBD1. The receptor comes from a boy aged 2 to 9 with acute lymphoblastic leukemia, due to receive a stem cell transplant. CDR3 coding DNA: TGTGCCACCAGTCAACTACAGGGGGACGGGAAGAATGAGCAGTTCTTC. Protein sequence: CATSQLQGDGKNEQFF.